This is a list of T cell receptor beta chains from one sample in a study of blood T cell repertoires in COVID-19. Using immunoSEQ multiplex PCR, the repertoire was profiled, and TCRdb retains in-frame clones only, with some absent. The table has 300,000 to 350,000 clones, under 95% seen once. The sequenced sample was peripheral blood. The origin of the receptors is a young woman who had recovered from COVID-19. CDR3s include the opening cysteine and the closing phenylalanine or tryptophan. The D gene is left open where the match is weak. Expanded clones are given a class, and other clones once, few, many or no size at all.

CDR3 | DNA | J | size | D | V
CASSPGTAQGGYTF | TGTGCCAGCTCACCGGGGACAGCGCAGGGGGGCTACACCTTC | TRBJ1-2 | NA | TRBD1 | TRBV18
CASSLRAGETQYF | TGTGCCAGCAGTTTGAGGGCTGGAGAGACCCAGTACTTC | TRBJ2-5 | NA | NA | TRBV27
CASSLGQGTGNTIYF | TGTGCCAGCAGCTTAGGACAGGGGACTGGAAACACCATATATTTT | TRBJ1-3 | few | TRBD1 | TRBV7-2
CASSDERYAEAFF | TGTGCCAGCAGCGATGAGAGATACGCTGAAGCTTTCTTT | TRBJ1-1 | once | NA | TRBV13
CAWSDRYGYTF | TGTGCCTGGAGTGACAGATATGGCTACACCTTC | TRBJ1-2 | NA | NA | TRBV30
CASSSGTVPETQYF | TGTGCCAGCAGTTCTGGGACAGTACCAGAGACCCAGTACTTC | TRBJ2-5 | NA | TRBD1 | TRBV6-1
CASSLGYSNYGYTF | TGTGCCAGCAGTTTAGGGTACTCCAACTATGGCTACACCTTC | TRBJ1-2 | NA | NA | TRBV7-9
CASSLQGMNTEAFF | TGCGCCAGCAGCCTACAGGGCATGAACACTGAAGCTTTCTTT | TRBJ1-1 | once | NA | TRBV4-1
CATSRDWKRARTQYF | TGTGCCACCAGCAGAGATTGGAAGAGAGCGCGGACCCAGTACTTC | TRBJ2-5 | NA | NA | TRBV15
CASSAGGLNNEQFF | TGTGCCAGCTCGGCCGGGGGTCTCAACAATGAGCAGTTCTTC | TRBJ2-1 | NA | NA | TRBV2
CASSPGTGSNKNIQYF | TGCGCCAGCAGCCCCGGGACAGGTTCTAACAAAAACATTCAGTACTTC | TRBJ2-4 | NA | TRBD1 | TRBV5-1
CASSRSWEPGGNTIYF | TGTGCCAGCAGCCGTAGTTGGGAACCAGGGGGAAACACCATATATTTT | TRBJ1-3 | NA | NA | TRBV9
CATSRDLASGNIQYF | TGTGCCACCAGCAGAGATCTCGCTAGCGGGAACATTCAGTACTTC | TRBJ2-4 | once | TRBD2 | TRBV15
CASSYFRGIQETQYF | TGTGCCAGCAGTTACTTCAGGGGAATTCAAGAGACCCAGTACTTC | TRBJ2-5 | NA | NA | TRBV6-2/TRBV6-3
CASSPRQGDTGELFF | TGTGCCAGCTCACCGCGTCAGGGGGACACCGGGGAGCTGTTTTTT | TRBJ2-2 | NA | TRBD1 | TRBV18
CASSRSGQPTDTQYF | TGTGCCAGCAGTCGTAGTGGGCAGCCGACAGATACGCAGTATTTT | TRBJ2-3 | NA | NA | TRBV13
CASSYSGRRTGELFF | TGTGCCAGTAGTTACAGCGGGAGGCGAACCGGGGAGCTGTTTTTT | TRBJ2-2 | NA | TRBD2 | TRBV19
CASSPRTGVQETQYF | TGTGCCAGCAGCCCCCGGACAGGGGTTCAAGAGACCCAGTACTTC | TRBJ2-5 | NA | TRBD1 | TRBV9
CASSMAGYTGELFF | TGTGCCAGTAGTATGGCGGGATACACCGGGGAGCTGTTTTTT | TRBJ2-2 | NA | NA | TRBV19
CATSDSGTIGAEAFF | TGTGCCACCAGTGACTCGGGGACAATTGGCGCTGAAGCTTTCTTT | TRBJ1-1 | once | NA | TRBV24-1
CASSLALTGGPEAFF | TGTGCCAGCAGCTTAGCTCTTACGGGGGGCCCTGAAGCTTTCTTT | TRBJ1-1 | NA | NA | TRBV11-3
CASSLLEGAGTEAFF | TGTGCCAGCAGCCTTTTGGAGGGGGCCGGCACTGAAGCTTTCTTT | TRBJ1-1 | NA | TRBD1 | TRBV28
CAWSVLLRVRSGKLFF | TGTGCCTGGAGTGTATTGCTCCGGGTCCGGTCGGGAAAACTGTTTTTT | TRBJ1-4 | NA | NA | TRBV30
CASSPAGGTGYTF | TGTGCCAGCAGTCCGGCCGGAGGGACCGGCTACACCTTC | TRBJ1-2 | NA | NA | TRBV6-5
CASWHCPGPYGYTF | TGTGCCAGTTGGCACTGTCCAGGCCCCTATGGCTACACCTTC | TRBJ1-2 | NA | NA | TRBV21-1
CASSNDREAFF | TGTGCCAGTAGTAACGACAGGGAAGCTTTCTTT | TRBJ1-1 | NA | NA | TRBV19
CASSLDRGYDNEQFF | TGTGCCAGTAGTTTGGACAGGGGGTATGACAATGAGCAGTTCTTC | TRBJ2-1 | NA | TRBD1 | TRBV19
CASSQSSLTGGYEKLFF | TGTGCCAGCAGTCAGAGTAGTTTGACGGGAGGTTATGAAAAACTGTTTTTT | TRBJ1-4 | NA | NA | TRBV27
CASSPGQGAGETQYF | TGTGCCAGCAGCCCGGGGCAGGGGGCCGGGGAGACCCAGTACTTC | TRBJ2-5 | NA | TRBD1 | TRBV11-3
CASSLKTSGKTDTQYF | TGTGCCAGCAGCCTAAAAACTAGCGGGAAGACAGATACGCAGTATTTT | TRBJ2-3 | NA | TRBD2 | TRBV5-4
CASSYLGQGSGYTF | TGCGCCAGCAGCTATTTGGGACAGGGATCTGGCTACACCTTC | TRBJ1-2 | once | TRBD1 | TRBV5-1
CASSYSGVTGELFF | TGTGCCAGCAGCTATTCAGGGGTCACCGGGGAGCTGTTTTTT | TRBJ2-2 | NA | NA | TRBV6-2/TRBV6-3
CASSFQDSDNEQFF | TGCGCCAGCAGCTTTCAGGACAGTGACAATGAGCAGTTCTTC | TRBJ2-1 | NA | NA | TRBV5-1
CASSGGVNLGNSPLHF | TGTGCCAGCAGCGGGGGGGTAAACCTTGGGAATTCACCCCTCCACTTT | TRBJ1-6 | NA | NA | TRBV9
CASSFGGSAQHF | TGTGCCAGCAGCTTTGGGGGGTCAGCCCAGCATTTT | TRBJ1-5 | NA | NA | TRBV7-9
CATRDRAGSTEAFF | TGTGCCACCAGAGACCGGGCCGGGAGCACTGAAGCTTTCTTT | TRBJ1-1 | once | NA | TRBV15
CASSPTRLSSSGNTIYF | TGTGCCAGCAGCCCGACCCGCCTCTCTAGCTCTGGAAACACCATATATTTT | TRBJ1-3 | NA | NA | TRBV7-9
CASSYSGGNTEAFF | TGTGCCAGCAGCTACTCAGGGGGGAACACTGAAGCTTTCTTT | TRBJ1-1 | NA | TRBD1 | TRBV5-6
CASSYRGLSGNTIYF | TGTGCCAGCAGTTACAGGGGGCTTTCTGGAAACACCATATATTTT | TRBJ1-3 | NA | TRBD1 | TRBV27
CGGGPEGTEAFF | TGTGGCGGGGGACCCGAGGGTACTGAAGCTTTCTTT | TRBJ1-1 | NA | NA | TRBV30
CASSLAGEGNEQFF | TGTGCCAGCAGCCTAGCGGGAGAGGGGAATGAGCAGTTCTTC | TRBJ2-1 | NA | TRBD2 | TRBV6-2/TRBV6-3
CASSQGGSQPQHF | TGCGCCAGCAGCCAGGGGGGGAGTCAGCCCCAGCATTTT | TRBJ1-5 | NA | NA | TRBV4-3
CATSDLSGGPPTDTQYF | TGTGCCACCAGTGATTTGAGCGGGGGGCCTCCCACAGATACGCAGTATTTT | TRBJ2-3 | NA | TRBD2 | TRBV24-1
CASSQGVDIEAFF | TGCGCCAGCAGTCAAGGTGTAGACATTGAAGCTTTCTTT | TRBJ1-1 | NA | NA | TRBV4-3
CASSQDQGYGTGELFF | TGCGCCAGCAGCCAAGATCAGGGTTATGGTACCGGGGAGCTGTTTTTT | TRBJ2-2 | NA | NA | TRBV4-3